This T cell receptor beta chain was recovered during a study of blood T cell repertoires in COVID-19. V was pared by 2 bases and J by 5 bases, with 1 base of the junction left unmatched. Germline values: CDR1 SEHNR, CDR2 FQNEAQ (reference sequence). The CDR3 has 14 amino acids. Among Cohort 3 donors, those recovered had two negative PCRs, clearance, or symptom resolution. Libraries were prepared by immunoSEQ multiplex PCR; TCRdb keeps only in-frame clonotypes and omits some of them. The sample carries about 370,000 clones, around 91% recorded once. The sample comprised PBMCs or T cells enriched from blood (not recorded which). This sequence originates from a man aged 18 to 29 who had recovered from COVID-19. This chain joins TRBV7-9 and TRBJ1-4; 8 bases are shared with TRBD1. CDR3 DNA: TGTGCCAGCAGCTTAAGGGACAGGAATGAAAAACTGTTTTTT. Translating gives CASSLRDRNEKLFF.